This paragraph reports one T cell receptor (beta chain). Sequenced by immunoSEQ multiplex PCR; TCRdb stores in-frame clones only, minus some. The sample lists about 200,000 clones, around 84% occurring once. The CDR3 length is 16 residues. Germline-derived CDR1 and CDR2 are KGHSH and LQKENI. With V trimmed by 5 bases and J by 5 bases, 12 bases remained unmatched. The sample originates from a study of blood T cell repertoires in COVID-19. Exposed study participants had met a COVID-19 case within 2 weeks before entry. The chain carries TRBV18 and TRBJ1-2, with 9 bases matching TRBD1. This TCR was sampled from a woman aged 25-40 years who had been exposed to COVID-19. Specimen: PBMCs or T cells enriched from blood (not recorded which). The CDR3 spells CASSAGTGSIDYGYTF. The CDR3 DNA follows: TGTGCCAGCTCAGCGGGGACAGGGAGTATTGATTATGGCTACACCTTC.